This TCR beta chain was recorded in a study of T cell changes during pregnancy in multiple sclerosis. Method: immunoSEQ multiplex PCR; TCRdb's copy keeps in-frame clones and lacks some. The table records under 100,000 clones, about 95% of them present only once. There are 16 residues in the CDR3. The V gene lost 3 bases and the J gene lost 0 bases, with 13 bases spanning the gap. Germline CDR1 SGHTA, CDR2 FQGNSA. The sample here was peripheral blood, taken in the second trimester of pregnancy. This clonotype originated in a female donor with multiple sclerosis, enrolled in a pregnancy study. The chain uses TRBV7-2 and TRBJ2-3; D call uncertain. CDR3 DNA sequence: TGTGCCAGCAGCTTCATCGTCGGGTACAGCACAGATACGCAGTATTTT. It codes for CASSFIVGYSTDTQYF.